This T cell receptor (beta chain) was sequenced in a study of technical replicates of blood from several donors. Trimming took 1 base from V and 6 from J; bases not matched to a gene: 5. In germline, CDR1 is SGDLS, CDR2 YYNGEE. This CDR3 is built from 15 residues. Clones were read by immunoSEQ multiplex PCR, and TCRdb kept only the in-frame ones, dropping some. The sample yields 60,000 to 75,000 clones, approximately 87% seen once. The receptor was derived from a human donor in good health. Some clones in this sample may be carry-over from other donors' samples. The V and J genes are TRBV9 and TRBJ2-1, with TRBD2 identical over 9 bases. Sequencing was carried out using PBMCs. CDR3 amino acids: CASSVLAGGGNEQFF. The CDR3 region has the DNA TGTGCCAGCAGCGTACTGGCGGGAGGGGGCAATGAGCAGTTCTTC.